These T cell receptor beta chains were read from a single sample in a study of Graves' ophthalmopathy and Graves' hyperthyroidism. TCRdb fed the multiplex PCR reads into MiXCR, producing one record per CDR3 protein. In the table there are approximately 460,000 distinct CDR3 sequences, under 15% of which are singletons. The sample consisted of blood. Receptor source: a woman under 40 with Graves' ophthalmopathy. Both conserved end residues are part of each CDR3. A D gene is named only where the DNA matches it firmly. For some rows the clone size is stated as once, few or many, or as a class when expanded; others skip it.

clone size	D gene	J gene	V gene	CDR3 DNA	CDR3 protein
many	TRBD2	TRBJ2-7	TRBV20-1	TGCAGTGCTAGGGGGACTAGCGGGAGGAGCTCCTACGAGCAGTACTTC	CSARGTSGRSSYEQYF
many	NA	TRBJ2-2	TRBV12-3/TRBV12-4	TGTGCCAGCAGTTTAGATGGGGCCTCGAACACCGGGGAGCTGTTTTTT	CASSLDGASNTGELFF
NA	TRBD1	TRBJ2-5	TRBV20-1	TGCAGTGCTTTCCAACCCCAGGGGGCCTCCGAGACCCAGTACTTC	CSAFQPQGASETQYF
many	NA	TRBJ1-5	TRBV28	TGTGCCAGCAGTTCAGGGGAGAGCGATCAGCCCCAGCATTTT	CASSSGESDQPQHF
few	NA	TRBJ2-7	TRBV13	TGTGCCAGCAGCTTGAGAGGGACCTATTACGAGCAGTACTTC	CASSLRGTYYEQYF
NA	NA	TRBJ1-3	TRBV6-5	TGTGCCAGCAGTTACTCGCAGGGCTCTGGAAACACCATATATTTT	CASSYSQGSGNTIYF
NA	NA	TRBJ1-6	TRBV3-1	TGTGCCAGCAGCCAAGAACAGAGCTTTTATAATTCACCCCTCCACTTT	CASSQEQSFYNSPLHF
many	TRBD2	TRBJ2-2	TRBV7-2	TGTGCCAGCAGCTTATGGGACTACCAAACCGGGGAGCTGTTTTTT	CASSLWDYQTGELFF
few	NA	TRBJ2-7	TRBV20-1	TGCAGTGCTAGCTCCCGGGATAGAATGGGGTTC	CSASSRDRMGF
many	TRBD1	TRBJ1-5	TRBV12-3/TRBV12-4	TGTGCCAGCAGTTTGTGGGCTCGCAGGGGGAATAGCAATCAGCCCCAGCATTTT	CASSLWARRGNSNQPQHF
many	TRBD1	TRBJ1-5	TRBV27	TGTGCCAGCAGTCCCTACAGGGGCGGTCAGCCCCAGCATTTT	CASSPYRGGQPQHF
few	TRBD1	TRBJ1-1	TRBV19	TGTGCCAGTAGCCAAAGACAGGGTGTCAACACTGAAGCTTTCTTT	CASSQRQGVNTEAFF
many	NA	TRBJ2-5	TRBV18	TGTGCCAGCTCTGCTGGCCAAGAGACCCAGTACTTC	CASSAGQETQYF
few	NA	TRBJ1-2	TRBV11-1	TGTGCCAGCAGCTTAGTAGCAGGGCACTCCACCGGCGGCTACACCTTC	CASSLVAGHSTGGYTF
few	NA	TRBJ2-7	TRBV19	TGTGCCAGCTCCGACAAGGGAGTATCCTACGAGCAGTACTTC	CASSDKGVSYEQYF
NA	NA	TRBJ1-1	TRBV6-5	TGTGCCAGCAGTTGCTCCTACATGGACGGGAACACTGAAGCTTTCTTT	CASSCSYMDGNTEAFF
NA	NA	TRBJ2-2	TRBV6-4	TGTGCCAGCAGTGACGGGGATGAAGGCGGGGAGCTGTTTTTT	CASSDGDEGGELFF
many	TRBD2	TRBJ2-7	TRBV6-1	TGTGCCAGCACCTTCCGGCCTAGCGGGAGCTACGAGCAGTACTTC	CASTFRPSGSYEQYF
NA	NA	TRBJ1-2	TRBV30	TGTGCCTGGAGTGAAGCCCAGAGTGGCTACACCTTC	CAWSEAQSGYTF
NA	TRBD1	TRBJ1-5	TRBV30	TGTGCCTCTGACAGGGGATTCAATCAGCCCCAGCATTTT	CASDRGFNQPQHF